These T cell receptor beta chains were read from a single sample in a study of cytomegalovirus exposure and HLA in healthy donors. Clones were read by immunoSEQ multiplex PCR, and TCRdb kept only the in-frame ones, dropping some. The table has 150,000 to 200,000 clones, more than 65% seen once. The sequenced material came from PBMCs. The receptors were gathered from a female donor in good health and CMV-seronegative. Both conserved end residues are part of each CDR3. D genes are given only for firm matches. A row's size may be missing; if present it is once, few, many or a size class.

TRBV2,.,TRBJ2-1,TRBD1,CASSEGTGRSDEQFF,TGTGCCAGCAGCGAAGGGACAGGGAGGTCGGATGAGCAGTTCTTC
TRBV7-8,.,TRBJ2-7,.,CASSLALRVNEQYF,TGTGCCAGCAGCTTAGCGCTCAGGGTCAACGAGCAGTACTTC
TRBV5-4,.,TRBJ2-7,TRBD2,CASSRAGGTSSYEQYF,TGTGCCAGCAGTCGAGCGGGGGGCACCAGCTCCTACGAGCAGTACTTC
TRBV15,.,TRBJ2-1,TRBD2,CATGGREGDNEQFF,TGTGCCACCGGGGGACGGGAGGGGGACAATGAGCAGTTCTTC
TRBV19,.,TRBJ1-2,TRBD1,CASSIEGQGASGYTF,TGTGCCAGTAGTATAGAGGGACAGGGGGCGTCTGGCTACACCTTC
TRBV9,.,TRBJ2-7,TRBD2,CASSVGSGRNTYEQYF,TGTGCCAGCAGCGTAGGGAGCGGGAGGAATACCTACGAGCAGTACTTC
TRBV19,.,TRBJ2-2,TRBD2,CASSPGTTNTGELFF,TGTGCCAGTAGCCCCGGGACTACGAACACCGGGGAGCTGTTTTTT
TRBV7-2,few,TRBJ2-7,.,CASSFFRGRGDYEQYF,TGTGCCAGCAGCTTTTTCAGGGGCAGGGGGGACTACGAGCAGTACTTC
TRBV7-9,.,TRBJ2-7,TRBD1,CASSPSSRDRVPYEQYF,TGTGCCAGCAGCCCCTCATCCCGGGACAGGGTGCCCTACGAGCAGTACTTC
TRBV6-4,.,TRBJ2-2,TRBD2,CASSDSRLAGWSGELFF,TGTGCCAGCAGTGACTCGAGACTAGCGGGCTGGTCCGGGGAGCTGTTTTTT
TRBV6-1,few,TRBJ2-7,TRBD2,CASSELAGTYEQYF,TGTGCCAGCAGTGAACTAGCGGGGACCTACGAGCAGTACTTC
TRBV2,.,TRBJ2-7,.,CASRGDGSIDEQYF,TGTGCCAGCAGGGGGGACGGGAGTATCGACGAGCAGTACTTC
TRBV18,.,TRBJ2-7,TRBD2,CASSPERELQYF,TGTGCCAGCTCACCAGAGCGGGAGCTCCAGTACTTC
TRBV7-9,.,TRBJ2-1,.,CASAVGLENEQFF,TGTGCCAGTGCCGTGGGACTGGAAAATGAGCAGTTCTTC
TRBV7-3,.,TRBJ1-6,.,CASSLLGAGNSPLHF,TGTGCCAGCAGCTTGCTGGGGGCAGGTAATTCACCCCTCCACTTT
TRBV11-1,.,TRBJ2-7,.,CASSLDSSYEQYF,TGTGCCAGCAGCTTAGACAGCTCCTACGAGCAGTACTTC
TRBV2,once,TRBJ1-5,.,CASSARTDSNQPQHF,TGTGCCAGCAGTGCACGGACAGATAGCAATCAGCCCCAGCATTTT
TRBV9,.,TRBJ2-7,TRBD1,CASSVEQGANEQYF,TGTGCCAGCAGCGTAGAACAGGGGGCTAACGAGCAGTACTTC
TRBV7-6,.,TRBJ1-2,TRBD1,CASSRTGQPNGYTF,TGTGCCAGCAGCCGGACAGGGCAACCCAATGGCTACACCTTC
TRBV18,.,TRBJ2-1,.,CASSPPPSNYNEQFF,TGTGCCAGCTCACCCCCCCCTTCTAATTACAATGAGCAGTTCTTC
TRBV9,few,TRBJ2-3,.,CASSTGGSAWKFFTDTQYF,TGTGCCAGCAGCACCGGGGGTAGCGCCTGGAAATTTTTCACAGATACGCAGTATTTT
TRBV7-8,.,TRBJ1-2,.,CASSLAWEPGLYGYTF,TGTGCCAGCAGCTTAGCTTGGGAACCCGGACTCTATGGCTACACCTTC
TRBV4-3,.,TRBJ2-7,.,CASSQGRGLYEQYF,TGCGCCAGCAGCCAAGGTAGGGGATTGTACGAGCAGTACTTC
TRBV11-2,.,TRBJ2-3,TRBD2,CASSSGLAGADTQYF,TGTGCCAGCAGCTCCGGACTAGCGGGAGCAGATACGCAGTATTTT
TRBV28,.,TRBJ1-1,.,CASKELIGQLNTEAFF,TGTGCCAGCAAAGAACTAATTGGACAGTTGAACACTGAAGCTTTCTTT
TRBV9,.,TRBJ2-1,.,CASSVGRSANEQFF,TGTGCCAGCAGCGTAGGACGTAGCGCCAATGAGCAGTTCTTC
TRBV18,.,TRBJ2-7,TRBD1,CASSPDRGTAYEQYF,TGTGCCAGCTCACCAGACAGGGGAACCGCCTACGAGCAGTACTTC
TRBV6-5,.,TRBJ2-7,TRBD2,CASSYSTSGRYEQYF,TGTGCCAGCAGTTACTCGACTAGCGGGAGATACGAGCAGTACTTC
TRBV21-1,.,TRBJ2-6,.,CASSPPPTADTVSGANVLTF,TGTGCCAGCAGCCCCCCGCCGACAGCCGACACGGTCTCTGGGGCCAACGTCCTGACTTTC
TRBV5-6,.,TRBJ2-7,.,CASSLTGLYEQYF,TGTGCCAGCAGCCTTACAGGTCTCTACGAGCAGTACTTC
TRBV6-5,once,TRBJ1-2,.,CASSSRDSFRTF,TGTGCCAGCAGTTCCCGGGACTCATTTCGCACCTTC
TRBV5-6,.,TRBJ2-7,TRBD1,CASSLPGTGYEQYF,TGTGCCAGCAGCTTACCCGGGACAGGGTACGAGCAGTACTTC
TRBV7-3,.,TRBJ2-2,.,CASSPWVVMSGNTGELFF,TGTGCCAGCAGCCCCTGGGTCGTAATGAGCGGCAACACCGGGGAGCTGTTTTTT
TRBV6-1,few,TRBJ2-5,TRBD1,CASSEVGQGQETQYF,TGTGCCAGCAGTGAAGTGGGACAGGGGCAAGAGACCCAGTACTTC
TRBV11-3,.,TRBJ2-1,.,CASSQGKKGNEQFF,TGTGCCAGCAGTCAGGGTAAAAAAGGCAATGAGCAGTTCTTC
TRBV7-8,few,TRBJ2-2,TRBD2,CASSSSFGAGDVGELFF,TGTGCCAGCAGCTCTAGCTTTGGAGCGGGAGATGTCGGGGAGCTGTTTTTT
TRBV2,.,TRBJ2-2,.,CATLTVTGELFF,TGTGCCACCCTGACAGTTACCGGGGAGCTGTTTTTT
TRBV7-9,.,TRBJ1-1,.,CASSYGVNTEAFF,TGTGCCAGCAGCTACGGGGTGAACACTGAAGCTTTCTTT
TRBV4-3,once,TRBJ1-1,TRBD1,CASSQWAQGANGAFF,TGCGCCAGCAGCCAATGGGCACAGGGGGCTAATGGCGCTTTCTTT
TRBV2,few,TRBJ1-2,.,CASSVVRRGEGYTF,TGTGCCAGCAGTGTGGTCAGGAGGGGAGAGGGCTACACCTTC
TRBV19,.,TRBJ2-7,.,CASSISDSHYEQYF,TGTGCCAGTAGTATTTCGGACAGCCACTACGAGCAGTACTTC
TRBV5-1,.,TRBJ1-4,TRBD1,CASSLGDSNNEKLFF,TGCGCCAGCTCCCTAGGGGACAGCAATAATGAAAAACTGTTTTTT
TRBV4-1,.,TRBJ2-1,TRBD2,CASSQFVAGEKNEQFF,TGCGCCAGCAGCCAATTCGTGGCGGGGGAAAAAAATGAGCAGTTCTTC
TRBV6-5,.,TRBJ1-2,.,CASRLAFNYGYTF,TGTGCCAGCAGGCTGGCTTTTAACTATGGCTACACCTTC
TRBV14,.,TRBJ2-1,.,CASSQEGQIFNEQFF,TGTGCCAGCAGCCAAGAGGGGCAGATCTTTAATGAGCAGTTCTTC
TRBV27,.,TRBJ2-5,.,CASSIQGSQETQYF,TGTGCCAGCAGCATACAGGGTTCTCAAGAGACCCAGTACTTC
TRBV9,few,TRBJ1-1,.,CASSAPSTGAFF,TGTGCCAGCAGCGCCCCGTCTACGGGAGCTTTCTTT
TRBV30,once,TRBJ2-1,.,CAWSVSGLYNEQFF,TGTGCCTGGAGTGTTTCAGGGTTATACAATGAGCAGTTCTTC
TRBV7-8,few,TRBJ1-1,TRBD1,CASSPLTGVNTEAFF,TGTGCCAGCAGCCCTCTGACAGGGGTGAACACTGAAGCTTTCTTT
TRBV19,.,TRBJ1-6,.,CASSKAALQNRNSPLHF,TGTGCCAGTAGTAAGGCAGCCTTACAGAATAGAAATTCACCCCTCCACTTT
TRBV9,few,TRBJ2-7,TRBD2,CASSVAGTSSSYEQYF,TGTGCCAGCAGCGTAGCCGGGACTAGTTCCTCCTACGAGCAGTACTTC
TRBV9,.,TRBJ2-2,.,CASSAGLLPGELFF,TGTGCCAGCAGCGCGGGACTCCTGCCCGGGGAGCTGTTTTTT
TRBV18,.,TRBJ2-1,TRBD1,CASSSDRGPFNEQFF,TGTGCCAGCTCATCGGACAGGGGGCCCTTTAATGAGCAGTTCTTC
TRBV7-2,.,TRBJ2-7,.,CASSLAGGGASSYEQYF,TGTGCCAGCAGCTTAGCTGGTGGCGGGGCTAGCTCCTACGAGCAGTACTTC
TRBV27,.,TRBJ1-1,TRBD1,CASSFTGDHEAFF,TGTGCCAGCAGTTTTACAGGGGACCATGAAGCTTTCTTT
TRBV15,.,TRBJ1-1,TRBD1,CATSRYRGSNTEAFF,TGTGCCACCAGCAGGTACAGGGGATCGAACACTGAAGCTTTCTTT
TRBV30,.,TRBJ2-1,TRBD2,CAWSVLAGGEQFF,TGTGCCTGGAGTGTATTAGCGGGAGGGGAGCAGTTCTTC
TRBV5-6,.,TRBJ1-2,.,CASSPIAGGYTF,TGTGCCAGCAGCCCTATTGCAGGTGGCTACACCTTC
TRBV9,.,TRBJ1-1,TRBD1,CASSNDRAGNTEAFF,TGTGCCAGCAGCAATGACAGGGCGGGGAACACTGAAGCTTTCTTT